The 26 T cell receptor beta chains listed next were all sequenced from one sample in a study of cytomegalovirus exposure and HLA in healthy donors (dated by TCRdb to the late 2010s). The method was the immunoSEQ multiplex PCR assay. The table comes from immuneACCESS by way of TCRdb, which keeps in-frame sequences with V and J called. Part of the clones is missing from these tables; in studies checked, under half for an unresolved V gene and the rest for unknown reasons. The sample records around 180,000 clones, roughly 86% of which are singletons. The ten top clones hold almost 1.5% of the sample. The source material was PBMCs. The receptors originated from a woman between 18 and 29 years old in good health and CMV-seronegative.

The chain has TRBV20-1 and TRBJ1-1; the match to TRBD1 covers 7 bases. CDR3 length: 11 residues. Germline trimming cut 2 bases from V and 8 bases from J; bases unmatched to any gene: 2. Germline assignment: CDR1 DFQATT and CDR2 SNEGSKA (reference sequence). The CDR3 protein is CSARRTGEAFF. CDR3 DNA: TGCAGTGCTAGACGGACAGGCGAAGCTTTCTTT.

This chain uses TRBV7-8 with TRBJ2-7; D possibly corresponds to TRBD1 (6 bases). Trimming took off 0 bases at V and 1 base at J, with 13 bases between the two ends. Per the germline V gene, CDR1 is SGHVS and CDR2 is FQNEAQ. The CDR3 is made up of 16 amino acids. The CDR3 nucleotides are TGTGCCAGCAGCTTAGCGCAGGGGCCCAGATCCTACGAGCAGTACTTC. Its translation: CASSLAQGPRSYEQYF.

This chain uses TRBV6-1 with TRBJ2-2, with TRBD1 matching 9 bases. In germline, CDR1 is MNHNS, CDR2 SASEGT. Germline trimming cut 2 bases from V and 6 bases from J; bases unmatched to any gene: 10. CDR3 size: 17 residues. The CDR3 DNA reads TGTGCCAGCAGTGAAAGGGGTACAGGGGGCAGGGCCGGGGAGCTGTTTTTT. Its protein product is CASSERGTGGRAGELFF.

This rearrangement joins TRBV6-4 to TRBJ2-3; TRBD1 matches at 11 bases. J was trimmed by 4 bases and V by 0 bases; bases with no gene match: 0. The CDR3 has 15 amino acids. In germline, CDR1 is MRHNA, CDR2 SNTAGT. The CDR3 loop is CASSDSGQGADTQYF. The DNA for the CDR3 is TGTGCCAGCAGTGACTCGGGACAGGGGGCAGATACGCAGTATTTT.

The gene calls are TRBV6-1 and TRBJ2-1; 7 bases are a match to TRBD2. The length of the CDR3 is 14 residues. V gave up 7 bases and J gave up 9 bases; unmatched junction bases: 12. Germline CDR1 is MNHNS and CDR2 is SASEGT. CDR3 sequence (DNA): TGTGCCAGCAAGGCTAGCGGTCCTACAGGTGAGCAGTTCTTC. Translating it yields CASKASGPTGEQFF.

The chain uses TRBV4-1 and TRBJ1-3; TRBD1 matches at 12 bases. CDR1 is MGHRA and CDR2 is YSYEKL in the germline V gene. CDR3 length equals 19 residues. The V gene end was trimmed by 0 bases and the J gene end by 1 base; junction bases not matched to a gene: 7. The CDR3 DNA follows: TGCGCCAGCAGCCAAGATACGGGACAGGGGGCAATTTCTGGAAACACCATATATTTT. Amino acid sequence: CASSQDTGQGAISGNTIYF.

The chain employs TRBV5-1 and TRBJ2-2, with TRBD1 matching over 9 bases. The CDR3 runs 16 residues. V dropped 2 bases and J dropped 6; count of bases not matched to a gene: 8. Looked up from germline, CDR1 is SGHRS and CDR2 is YFSETQ. This chain's CDR3 is CASSFNTGGTAGELFF. The CDR3 nucleotides are TGCGCCAGCAGCTTTAATACAGGGGGCACCGCCGGGGAGCTGTTTTTT.

The V and J genes are TRBV7-9 and TRBJ1-1; D is ambiguous. The CDR3 totals 14 residues. Germline CDR1 reads SEHNR; CDR2 reads FQNEAQ (reference sequence). V was cut by 1 base and J by 1 base, with 7 bases left in between. The chain's CDR3 is CASSLGLANTEAFF. The CDR3 nucleotides are TGTGCCAGCAGCTTAGGTTTAGCGAACACTGAAGCTTTCTTT.

As for this clone: Different DNA sequences within this sample yield the same CDR3. This chain joins TRBV18 and TRBJ2-7; 9 bases match TRBD1. The germline gives CDR1 KGHSH, CDR2 LQKENI. Unmatched junction bases numbered 10, after V lost 6 bases and J lost 7 bases. This CDR3 has 14 amino acids. The chain's CDR3 is CASSPPGQGREQYF. The DNA of the CDR3 is TGTGCCAGCTCCCCCCCGGGACAGGGTCGGGAGCAGTACTTC.

This clone was counted a few times. V is TRBV19 and J is TRBJ1-1, with D possibly matching TRBD1 (5 bases). CDR3 size: 15 residues. Germline V CDR1 and CDR2: LNHDA, SQIVND (reference sequence). V dropped 3 bases and J dropped 3 bases, with 14 bases sitting between them. In DNA, the CDR3 is TGTGCCAGTAGTATCCAGGAGGGGTTGGACACTGAAGCTTTCTTT. As protein: CASSIQEGLDTEAFF.

The rearrangement links TRBV10-2 to TRBJ2-7; D is possibly TRBD1 (6 bases). The CDR3 extends over 15 amino acids. Germline V gene lookup returns CDR1 WSHSY and CDR2 SAAADI. V gave up 3 bases and J gave up 3 bases, with 15 bases separating them. The CDR3 spells CASSDSRDTYYEQYF. CDR3 nucleotides: TGCGCCAGCAGTGATTCCCGGGACACCTACTACGAGCAGTACTTC.

The chain recombines TRBV14 with TRBJ1-1; 8 nucleotides match TRBD1. Germline V gives CDR1 SGHDN, CDR2 FVKESK. The CDR3 totals 17 residues. Unmatched junction bases numbered 11, after V lost 4 bases and J lost 1 base. The CDR3 loop is CASSPLLGQDPNTEAFF. CDR3 DNA sequence: TGTGCCAGCAGCCCTCTGTTGGGACAGGACCCGAACACTGAAGCTTTCTTT.

This clone has more than one count but fewer than ten. This sequence joins TRBV5-4 and TRBJ1-2, with a possible D match to TRBD1 (5 bases). V dropped 4 bases and J dropped 1 base, with 11 bases sitting between them. This CDR3 has 14 residues. CDR1 SGHNT and CDR2 YYREEE come from the germline V gene (reference sequence). CDR3 coding DNA: TGTGCCAGCAGCGGTCGGGGGGTTAACTATGGCTACACCTTC. Translating gives CASSGRGVNYGYTF.

The chain links TRBV6-5 to TRBJ2-7; 7 nucleotides agree with TRBD2. J lost 0 bases, V lost 0 bases, and 2 bases had no gene match. Germline V gives CDR1 MNHEY, CDR2 SVGAGI. The CDR3 extends over 15 amino acids. The CDR3 is CASSYSTSPSYEQYF. The CDR3 region has the DNA TGTGCCAGCAGTTACTCGACTAGCCCCTCCTACGAGCAGTACTTC.

This chain links TRBV5-3 with TRBJ1-2, with a possible D match to TRBD1 (5 bases). TRBV5-3 is flagged as an ORF with uncertain function. The V end was cut by 2 bases, the J end by 6 bases, with 17 bases between. The CDR3 loop spans 15 amino acids. As DNA, the CDR3 is TGTGCCAGAAGCTTCTACGCTCCGGGACTTAATGGCTACACCTTC. Encoded protein: CARSFYAPGLNGYTF.

This chain joins TRBV25-1 and TRBJ2-1; D not resolved. Germline CDR1 is MGHDK and CDR2 is SYGVNS. V was clipped by 1 base and J by 0 bases, with 7 bases between them. CDR3 length equals 15 residues. CDR3 protein: CASSELERSYNEQFF. CDR3 nucleotides: TGTGCCAGCAGTGAATTAGAGCGCTCCTACAATGAGCAGTTCTTC.

V and J are TRBV20-1 and TRBJ2-5, with D uncertain. Trimming stripped 7 bases from V and 6 bases from J, with 9 bases between. Germline V gene data show CDR1 as DFQATT and CDR2 as SNEGSKA (reference sequence). This CDR3 spans 10 amino acids. CDR3 sequence reads: CSVLSKTQYF. CDR3 DNA: TGCAGTGTACTTTCGAAGACCCAGTACTTC.

The chain employs TRBV28 and TRBJ1-2; 11 nucleotides align to TRBD1. The V gene end was trimmed by 5 bases and the J gene end by 3 bases; junction bases not matched to a gene: 14. The CDR3 sequence is 18 residues long. CDR1 MDHEN and CDR2 SYDVKM come from the germline V gene. This chain's CDR3 is CASSDGTGGTDFYYGYTF. The CDR3 DNA follows: TGTGCCAGCAGTGACGGGACAGGGGGGACGGATTTTTACTATGGCTACACCTTC.

This chain links TRBV28 with TRBJ2-1; possibly TRBD2 for D (5 bases). The CDR3 runs to 17 residues. Per the germline V gene, CDR1 is MDHEN and CDR2 is SYDVKM. V gave up 6 bases and J gave up 0 bases, with 18 bases separating them. The CDR3 nucleotides are TGTGCCAGCAGCTACAACGTAAGGAGGAGCTCCTACAATGAGCAGTTCTTC. Translated: CASSYNVRRSSYNEQFF.

The rearrangement joins TRBV5-1 to TRBJ2-5, with 8 nucleotides matching TRBD1. The J segment lost 2 bases and the V segment lost 7 bases, leaving 10 bases of the junction unmatched. The CDR3 has 15 residues. Germline V CDR1 and CDR2: SGHRS, YFSETQ. CDR3: CASGIGTGIQETQYF. CDR3 DNA: TGCGCCAGCGGGATCGGGACAGGTATACAAGAGACCCAGTACTTC.

This rearrangement joins TRBV2 to TRBJ1-4; D is perhaps TRBD1 (6 bases). V was trimmed by 11 bases and J by 5 bases, leaving 21 bases between them. The CDR3 is made up of 15 amino acids. Germline V CDR1 and CDR2: SNHLY, FYNNEI. In DNA, the CDR3 is TGTGCCCAAGATCAAGAGGGGGGGAAGAATGAAAAACTGTTTTTT. Amino acids: CAQDQEGGKNEKLFF.

The chain joins TRBV28 to TRBJ1-4, with D hard to call. CDR1 and CDR2 from the germline V gene are MDHEN and SYDVKM. The CDR3 has 14 residues. Trimming removed 3 bases from V and 7 bases from J, with 12 bases in between. In nucleotides, the CDR3 is TGTGCCAGCAGTTTCGGATTAGCTGCTGAAAAACTGTTTTTT. Translation gives CASSFGLAAEKLFF.

This clone was seen only a few times. The J gene is TRBJ1-5, the V gene TRBV5-1; D is perhaps TRBD1 (6 bases). Trimming pared 0 bases from V and 3 bases from J, leaving 7 bases between. The CDR3 sequence is 14 residues long. CDR1 is SGHRS, CDR2 YFSETQ, per germline. The CDR3 nucleotides are TGCGCCAGCAGCTTGGAGGGGGACAATCAGCCCCAGCATTTT. As protein: CASSLEGDNQPQHF.

In its sample, this clone was seen a few times. The rearrangement joins TRBV6-1 to TRBJ1-4; D gene ambiguous. V lost 5 bases and J 5 bases, leaving 3 bases between the germline ends. The V gene's germline CDR1 is MNHNS and CDR2 SASEGT. This CDR3 has 11 amino acids. The CDR3 sequence: CASSSNEKLFF. DNA for the CDR3: TGTGCCAGCAGTTCAAATGAAAAACTGTTTTTT.

V usage is TRBV11-2 and J usage is TRBJ2-7; 7 bases fit TRBD1. The CDR3 loop spans 14 amino acids. V gave up 4 bases and J gave up 1 base; unmatched junction bases: 4. Germline V lookup: CDR1 SGHAT, CDR2 FQNNGV. The CDR3 loop is CASSSLQGSYEQYF. CDR3 nucleotide sequence: TGTGCCAGCAGCTCTTTACAGGGGTCCTACGAGCAGTACTTC.

This chain uses TRBV6-1 with TRBJ1-1; 7 positions agree with TRBD1. V lost 10 bases and J lost 6; bases outside the gene matches: 8. Germline V lookup: CDR1 MNHNS, CDR2 SASEGT. The CDR3 extends over 12 amino acids. The DNA of the CDR3 is TGTGCCACGCACAGGGGTAGGCCTGAAGCTTTCTTT. Protein: CATHRGRPEAFF.